Each of the 16 T cell receptor beta chains below was sequenced from the same sample in a study of CD8 T cells in Susac syndrome. cDNA came from roughly 0.53 to 1 ug RNA primed by random hexamers. TCRdb ran MiXCR on the immunoSEQ multiplex PCR reads and lists one entry per CDR3 protein. The sample includes roughly 200,000 distinct CDR3 sequences, approximately 95% seen only once; the top ten take about 0.095%. Sequencing was carried out using CD4+ T cells from PBMCs. The receptors stem from a human donor in good health.

V usage is TRBV9 and J usage is TRBJ2-2, with a tentative D call TRBD2 (5 bases). Trimming shortened V by 0 bases and J by 1 base, and 13 bases separated the two germline ends. The germline V gene has CDR1 SGDLS and CDR2 YYNGEE. The CDR3 is made up of 17 amino acids. In nucleotides, the CDR3 is TGTGCCAGCAGCGTAGTCGCGGCTAGCTGGAACACCGGGGAGCTGTTTTTT. It translates to CASSVVAASWNTGELFF.

This clonotype was detected only once. The chain recombines TRBV3-1 with TRBJ1-1; no definite D call. The V end lost 1 base, the J end lost 5 bases, and 8 bases lay between the germline ends. Germline CDR1 reads LGHDT; CDR2 reads YNNKEL (reference sequence). The length of the CDR3 is 13 residues. The CDR3 DNA follows: TGTGCCAGCAGCCAAGTGGTAGGGACTGAAGCTTTCTTT. Translated: CASSQVVGTEAFF.

The chain couples TRBV7-3 to TRBJ2-3; 7 nucleotides agree with TRBD2. The CDR3 runs 14 residues. Germline V gene lookup returns CDR1 SGHTA and CDR2 FQGTGA. V shed 5 bases, J shed 1 base, and the junction held 3 bases outside the gene matches. The CDR3 coding sequence is TGTGCCAGCAGCCCGGGGGGAGGCACAGATACGCAGTATTTT. This codes for CASSPGGGTDTQYF.

The rearrangement links TRBV3-1 to TRBJ2-1; D remains unclear. The V and J ends lost 1 base and 10 bases respectively, with 11 bases between them. Germline values: CDR1 LGHDT, CDR2 YNNKEL (reference sequence). This CDR3 is built from 13 residues. Here the CDR3 DNA reads TGTGCCAGCAGCCAAGGTGTGGTAGGAGAGCAGTTCTTC. Translation: CASSQGVVGEQFF.

The chain uses TRBV29-1 and TRBJ1-1; 7 nucleotides line up with TRBD1. CDR1 and CDR2 (germline): SQVTM, ANQGSEA. The CDR3 length is 16 residues. The ends lost 1 base at V and 3 bases at J; junction bases unmatched: 11. CDR3 bases: TGCAGCGTTGAAGGGGGCAGTGACAGGGTCCACACTGAAGCTTTCTTT. Protein: CSVEGGSDRVHTEAFF.

This chain uses TRBV18 with TRBJ1-4; no firm D call. The CDR3 runs to 16 residues. CDR1 KGHSH and CDR2 LQKENI come from the germline V gene. V lost 2 bases to trimming and J lost 2 bases, with 12 bases between them. This CDR3 reads CASSPVPISTNEKLFF. The CDR3 DNA sequence: TGTGCCAGCTCACCAGTTCCGATTTCCACTAATGAAAAACTGTTTTTT. The full variable domain, with the rest looked up from reference TRBV18 and TRBJ1-4, is NAGVMQNPRHLVRRRGQEARLRCSPMKGHSHVYWYRQLPEEGLKFMVYLQKENIIDESGMPKERFSAEFPKEGPSILRIQQVVRGDSAAYFCASSPVPISTNEKLFFGSGTQLSVL.

CDR3: CASSFGIYGYTF. The CDR3, as DNA: TGTGCCAGCAGCTTCGGAATCTATGGCTACACCTTC. V is TRBV7-9 and J is TRBJ1-2; D is ambiguous. The CDR3 has 12 amino acids. From germline, CDR1 is SEHNR and CDR2 FQNEAQ (reference sequence). V gave up 3 bases and J gave up 4 bases, with 6 bases separating them.

The chain links TRBV3-1 to TRBJ1-1; a weak D match, TRBD1 (5 bases). The germline V and J ends were trimmed by 5 bases and 11 bases, with 12 bases remaining between them. CDR1 and CDR2 (germline): LGHDT, YNNKEL (reference sequence). This CDR3 is 11 amino acids long. CDR3 in DNA: TGTGCCAGCAGCGTTCAGGGAAAGGCTTTCTTT. Amino acid sequence: CASSVQGKAFF.

The genes are TRBV12-3 or TRBV12-4 and TRBJ2-7, with TRBD1 matching 8 bases. The CDR3 is 14 amino acids. V lost 4 bases, J lost 0 bases, and 2 bases stayed unmatched. The CDR3 nucleotides are TGTGCCAGCAGTTCACAGGGGGGCTCCTACGAGCAGTACGTC. It is translated as CASSSQGGSYEQYV.

This clonotype was seen only once. This sequence joins TRBV5-6 and TRBJ1-6; D not resolved. Trimming pared 3 bases from V and 3 bases from J, leaving 16 bases between. The CDR3 contains 17 residues. Germline-derived CDR1 and CDR2 are SGHDT and YYEEEE. The CDR3 loop reads CASSSSIGRLYNSPLHF. The CDR3 DNA is TGTGCCAGCAGCTCGTCAATAGGACGCCTCTATAATTCACCCCTCCACTTT.

The chain joins TRBV29-1 to TRBJ2-5, with 8 bases lining up with TRBD2. J gave up 4 bases and V 7 bases, and 5 bases lay outside the gene matches. Germline CDR1 is SQVTM and CDR2 is ANQGSEA. The CDR3 runs 12 residues. DNA of the CDR3: TGCAGCGGGGGACTAGTTGGAGAGACCCAGTACTTC. Residues: CSGGLVGETQYF. Together with reference TRBV29-1 and TRBJ2-5, the CDR3 gives the full variable domain: SAVISQKPSRDICQRGTSLTIQCQVDSQVTMMFWYRQQPGQSLTLIATANQGSEATYESGFVIDKFPISRPNLTFSTLTVSNMSPEDSSIYLCSGGLVGETQYFGPGTRLLVL.

The chain uses TRBV6-2 or TRBV6-3 and TRBJ2-1; D not certain. V was shortened by 4 bases and J by 9 bases, with 7 bases between the two germline ends. The germline V gene encodes CDR1 MNHEY and CDR2 SVGEGT. There are 11 residues in the CDR3. Here the CDR3 DNA reads TGTGCCAGCAGTTTGATGAGTGAGCAGTTCTTC. Protein sequence: CASSLMSEQFF.

The chain links TRBV20-1 to TRBJ1-1, with D perhaps TRBD1 (5 bases). The germline CDR1 and CDR2 sequences are DFQATT and SNEGSKA (reference sequence). Trimming shortened V by 3 bases and J by 5 bases, and 19 bases separated the two germline ends. The CDR3 spans 15 residues. CDR3 sequence (DNA): TGCAGTGCTAGGGGGGAGCTAGGGTTTTCAACTGAAGCTTTCTTT. Protein product: CSARGELGFSTEAFF.

The chain combines TRBV6-5 with TRBJ2-1, with D possibly being TRBD2 (6 bases). CDR3 length: 13 amino acids. With 8 bases removed from V and 9 bases from J, the gap between germline ends came to 17 bases. Germline CDR1 and CDR2: MNHEY and SVGAGI. The CDR3 sequence is CASGLGGDGEQFF. The CDR3 region has the DNA TGTGCCAGCGGTTTAGGCGGGGATGGTGAGCAGTTCTTC.

This chain links TRBV7-2 with TRBJ1-2, with D uncertain. This CDR3 region has 14 residues. Deletions cut 1 base from V and 4 bases from J, with 10 bases between. CDR1 is SGHTA and CDR2 is FQGNSA in the germline V gene. Written as DNA, the CDR3 is TGTGCCAGCAGCTTAGAGGGAGAAGCCTATGGCTACACCTTC. Translation: CASSLEGEAYGYTF. Full variable domain (remainder filled in from reference TRBV7-2 and TRBJ1-2): GAGVSQSPSNKVTEKGKDVELRCDPISGHTALYWYRQSLGQGLEFLIYFQGNSAPDKSGLPSDRFSAERTGGSVSTLTIQRTQQEDSAVYLCASSLEGEAYGYTFGSGTRLTVV.

This chain joins TRBV5-4 and TRBJ2-1; 7 nucleotides line up with TRBD2. With 7 bases clipped from V and 10 bases from J, the junction kept 8 bases outside the gene matches. Germline CDR1 SGHNT, CDR2 YYREEE (reference sequence). The CDR3 extends over 12 amino acids. Here the CDR3 DNA reads TGTGCCAGCCTGCGGGAGAGCTCCGAGCAGTTCTTC. This gives the protein CASLRESSEQFF.